This TCR beta chain emerged from a study of blood T cell repertoires in COVID-19 (dated by TCRdb to the early 2020s). General notes on the study: Samples covering the acute and convalescent phases of COVID-19 were provided by collaborators in the United States, Italy and Spain. The prospective study material was composed of cDNA or gDNA derived from T cells, B-cell-depleted T cells, or PBMCs. The repertoires were released in a freely available public database meant as a resource for research on the immune response to SARS-CoV-2. Samples were obtained from the ongoing ImmuneRACE study (first 160 participants) and from about 1,300 subjects provided by 6 global collaborators. Where HLA class I and class II types were available, the types were taken from metadata supplied by the sample provider, not from assay-based typing. Deeply sampled blood TCRbeta repertoires from subjects exposed to, actively infected with, or recovered from COVID-19 were included in the dataset. Nearly every sample came with metadata listing a de-identified subject ID, COVID-19 status, age in years and sex. The research as a whole found: The quantity of clinical and demographic metadata differed by source and by participant and was supplied without curation.

The cysteine opens and the phenylalanine closes a CDR3 of 15 amino acids. Solely the CDR3 DNA is kept, with 45 bases framed from the first base. The junction shows trimming of 0 bases on V and 5 bases on J, plus 12 bases between the germline ends. Reading the germline V gene gives CDR1 KGHDR and CDR2 SFDVKD. Whole blood was collected in K2EDTA tubes by collaborating institutions according to the institutions' own protocols. For TCRbeta analysis, collaborator samples were shipped as frozen whole blood, as isolated PBMCs, or as DNA extracted from either sample type. A word on this clone: What antigen it recognizes has not been identified. One base away there is no much larger clone; base qualities are not given.

TCRbeta CDR3 regions were amplified from genomic DNA by means of the immunoSEQ Assay, a bias-controlled multiplex PCR. As for the authors' bioinformatics: The number of nucleated cells in each sample was estimated by amplification of reference gene primers within the assay. To quantify the absolute abundance of each unique TCRbeta CDR3 rearrangement, sequence reads were collapsed and filtered. Productive Simpson clonality was computed per sample as the square root of Simpson's diversity index over productive rearrangements. TCRdb stores this immuneACCESS table with in-frame sequences only. Part of the clones is absent; in the studies checked, under half of the shortfall reflects unresolved V genes, and no reason is known for the rest. For V, J and clone size, that table is used; D and trimming come from the DNA. Recorded for this sample are just over 650,000 clones; just under 90% of them occurred a single time. Clones ranked in the top ten supply 0.2% to 0.3% of the sample.

The specimen was peripheral blood. The receptor's source is a woman between 18 and 30 years old with acute or convalescent COVID-19. This chain joins TRBV24-1 to TRBJ2-5; TRBD1 is possibly the D segment (5 matching bases). The CDR3 reads as follows: CATSDLGQGGETQYF. The DNA sequence is given as TGTGCCACCAGTGATTTGGGGCAGGGTGGGGAGACCCAGTACTTC.